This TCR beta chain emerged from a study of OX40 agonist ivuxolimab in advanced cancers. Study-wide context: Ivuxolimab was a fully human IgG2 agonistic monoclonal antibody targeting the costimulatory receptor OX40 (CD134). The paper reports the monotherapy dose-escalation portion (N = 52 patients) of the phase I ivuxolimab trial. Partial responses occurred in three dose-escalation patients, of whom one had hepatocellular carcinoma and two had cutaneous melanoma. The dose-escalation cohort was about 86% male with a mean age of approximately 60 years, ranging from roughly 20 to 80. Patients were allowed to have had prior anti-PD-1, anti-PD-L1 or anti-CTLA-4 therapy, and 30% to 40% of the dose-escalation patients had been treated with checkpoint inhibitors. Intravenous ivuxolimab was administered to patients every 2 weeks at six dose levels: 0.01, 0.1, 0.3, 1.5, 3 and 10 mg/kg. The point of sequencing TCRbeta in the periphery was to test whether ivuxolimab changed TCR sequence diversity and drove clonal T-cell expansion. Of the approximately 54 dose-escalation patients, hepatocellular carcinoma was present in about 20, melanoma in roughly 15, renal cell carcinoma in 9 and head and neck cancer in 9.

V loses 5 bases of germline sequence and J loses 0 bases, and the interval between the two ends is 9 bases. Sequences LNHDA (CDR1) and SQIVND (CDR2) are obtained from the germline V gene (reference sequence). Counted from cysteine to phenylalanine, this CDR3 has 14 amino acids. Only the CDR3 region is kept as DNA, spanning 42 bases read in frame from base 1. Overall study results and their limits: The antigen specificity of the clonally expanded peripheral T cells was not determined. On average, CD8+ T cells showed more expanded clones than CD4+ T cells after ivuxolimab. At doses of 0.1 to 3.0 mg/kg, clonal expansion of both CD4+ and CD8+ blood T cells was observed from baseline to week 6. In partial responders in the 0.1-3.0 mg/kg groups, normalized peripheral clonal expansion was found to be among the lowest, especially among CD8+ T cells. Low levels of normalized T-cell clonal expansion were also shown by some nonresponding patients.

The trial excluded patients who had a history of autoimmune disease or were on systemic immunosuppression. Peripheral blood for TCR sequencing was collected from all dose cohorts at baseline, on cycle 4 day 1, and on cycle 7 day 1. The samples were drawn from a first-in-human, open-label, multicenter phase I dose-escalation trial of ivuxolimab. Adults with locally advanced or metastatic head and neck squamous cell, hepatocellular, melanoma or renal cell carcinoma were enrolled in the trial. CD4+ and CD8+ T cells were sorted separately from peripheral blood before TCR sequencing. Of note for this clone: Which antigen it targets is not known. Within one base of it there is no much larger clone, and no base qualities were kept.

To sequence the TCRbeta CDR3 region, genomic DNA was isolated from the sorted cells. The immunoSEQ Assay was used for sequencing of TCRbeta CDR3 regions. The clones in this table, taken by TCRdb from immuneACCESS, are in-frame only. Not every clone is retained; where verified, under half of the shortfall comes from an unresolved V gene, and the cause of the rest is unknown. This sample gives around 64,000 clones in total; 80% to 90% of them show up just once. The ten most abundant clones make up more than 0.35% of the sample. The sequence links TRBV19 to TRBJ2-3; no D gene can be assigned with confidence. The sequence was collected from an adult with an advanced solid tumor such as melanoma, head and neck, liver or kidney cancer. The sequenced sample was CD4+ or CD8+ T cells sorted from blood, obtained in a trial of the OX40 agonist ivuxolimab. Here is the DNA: TGTGCCAGTAGTTTTTCGGACAGCACAGATACGCAGTATTTT. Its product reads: CASSFSDSTDTQYF. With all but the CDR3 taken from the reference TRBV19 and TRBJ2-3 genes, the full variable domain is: DGGITQSPKYLFRKEGQNVTLSCEQNLNHDAMYWYRQDPGQGLRLIYYSQIVNDFQKGDIAEGYSVSREKKESFPLTVTSAQKNPTAFYLCASSFSDSTDTQYFGPGTRLTVL.